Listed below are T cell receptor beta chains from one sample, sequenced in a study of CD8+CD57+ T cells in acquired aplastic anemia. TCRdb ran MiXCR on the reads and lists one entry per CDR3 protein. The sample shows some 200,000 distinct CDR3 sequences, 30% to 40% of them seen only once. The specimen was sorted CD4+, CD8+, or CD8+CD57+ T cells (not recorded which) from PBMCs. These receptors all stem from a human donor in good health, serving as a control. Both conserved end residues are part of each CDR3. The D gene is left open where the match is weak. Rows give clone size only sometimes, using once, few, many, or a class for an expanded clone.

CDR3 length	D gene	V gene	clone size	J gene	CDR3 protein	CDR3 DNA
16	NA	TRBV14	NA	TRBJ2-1	CASSQRPGLLHNEQFF	TGTGCCAGCAGTCAGAGGCCGGGACTCCTACACAATGAGCAGTTCTTC
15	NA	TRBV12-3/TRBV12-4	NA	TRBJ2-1	CASSPTRLHYNEQFF	TGTGCCAGCAGTCCAACTCGACTCCACTACAATGAGCAGTTCTTC
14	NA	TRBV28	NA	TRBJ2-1	CASSLSQHYNEQFF	TGTGCCAGCAGTTTATCGCAGCACTACAATGAGCAGTTCTTC
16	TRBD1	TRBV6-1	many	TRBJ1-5	CASSPGTGSEGQPQHF	TGTGCCAGCAGTCCCGGGACAGGGTCGGAGGGTCAGCCCCAGCATTTT
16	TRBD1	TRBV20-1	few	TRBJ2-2	CSAHKTGGSNTGELFF	TGCAGTGCGCACAAGACAGGGGGCTCGAACACCGGGGAGCTGTTTTTT
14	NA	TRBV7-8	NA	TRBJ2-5	CASSFFPSQETQYF	TGTGCCAGCAGCTTCTTCCCCAGCCAAGAGACCCAGTACTTC
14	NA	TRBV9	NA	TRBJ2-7	CACSVGPGDYEQYF	TGTGCCTGCAGCGTAGGCCCAGGAGACTACGAGCAGTACTTC
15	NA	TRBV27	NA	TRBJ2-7	CASSLSQGTGYEQYF	TGTGCCAGCAGTCTCAGTCAAGGGACCGGTTACGAGCAGTACTTC
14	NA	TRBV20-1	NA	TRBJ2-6	CSVQSPSGANVLTF	TGCAGTGTACAGTCGCCCTCTGGGGCCAACGTCCTGACTTTC
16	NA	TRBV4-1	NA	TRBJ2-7	CASSPNTGTTVHEQYF	TGCGCCAGCAGCCCAAATACCGGGACAACTGTCCACGAGCAGTACTTC
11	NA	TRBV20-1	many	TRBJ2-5	CSSNQRETQYF	TGCAGTTCAAATCAAAGGGAGACCCAGTACTTC
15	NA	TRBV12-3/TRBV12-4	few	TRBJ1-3	CASSLGQNSGNTIYF	TGTGCCAGCAGTTTAGGACAAAACTCTGGAAACACCATATATTTT
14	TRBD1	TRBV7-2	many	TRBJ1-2	CASRPTGTGRGYTF	TGTGCCAGCAGACCGACCGGGACAGGGAGAGGCTACACCTTC
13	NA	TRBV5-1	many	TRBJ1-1	CASRPTGGAEAFF	TGCGCCAGCAGACCTACTGGGGGGGCTGAAGCTTTCTTT
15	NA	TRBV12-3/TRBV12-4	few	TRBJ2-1	CASSFDKTTYNEQFF	TGTGCCAGCAGTTTCGACAAAACCACCTACAATGAGCAGTTCTTC
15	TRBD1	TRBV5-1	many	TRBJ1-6	CASSPDRTGASPLHF	TGCGCCAGCAGCCCGGATCGGACAGGGGCTTCACCCCTCCACTTT
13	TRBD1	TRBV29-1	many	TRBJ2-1	CSVTGGSHNEQFF	TGCAGCGTAACAGGGGGCTCCCACAATGAGCAGTTCTTC
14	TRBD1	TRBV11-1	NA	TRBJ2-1	CASSFLQQGADQFF	TGTGCCAGCAGCTTTCTCCAACAGGGGGCGGACCAGTTCTTC
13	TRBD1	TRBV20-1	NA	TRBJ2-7	CSARGVRGGERYF	TGCAGTGCTAGAGGGGTACGAGGGGGCGAGCGGTACTTC
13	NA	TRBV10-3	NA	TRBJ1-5	CAISVNSNQPQHF	TGTGCCATCAGTGTTAATAGCAATCAGCCCCAGCATTTT
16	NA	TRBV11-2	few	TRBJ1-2	CASTLISTGGIYGYTF	TGTGCCAGCACCCTTATTTCGACGGGTGGCATTTATGGCTACACCTTC
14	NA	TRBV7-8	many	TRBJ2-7	CASSYGQIYYEQYF	TGTGCCAGCAGCTACGGACAGATATACTACGAGCAGTACTTC
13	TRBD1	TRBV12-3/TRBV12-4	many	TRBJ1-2	CASSPDRGLGYTF	TGTGCCAGCAGTCCCGACAGGGGGCTAGGCTACACCTTC
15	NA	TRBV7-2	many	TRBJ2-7	CASSLVAGALYEQYF	TGTGCCAGCAGCTTAGTCGCGGGGGCCCTCTACGAGCAGTACTTC
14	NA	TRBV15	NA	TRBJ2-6	CATSRPPGANVLTF	TGTGCCACCAGCAGACCCCCTGGGGCCAACGTCCTGACTTTC
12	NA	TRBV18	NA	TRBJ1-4	CASSPGTEKLFF	TGTGCCAGCTCACCGGGAACCGAAAAACTGTTTTTT
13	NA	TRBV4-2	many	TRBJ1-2	CASSQDPRRGYTF	TGTGCCAGCAGCCAAGATCCCCGACGGGGCTACACCTTC
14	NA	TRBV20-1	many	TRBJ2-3	CSARDSTFGDTQYF	TGCAGTGCTCGGGACTCGACCTTTGGAGATACGCAGTATTTT
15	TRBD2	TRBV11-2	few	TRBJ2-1	CASRLLAQSYNEQFF	TGTGCCAGCAGGTTACTAGCGCAGTCCTACAATGAGCAGTTCTTC
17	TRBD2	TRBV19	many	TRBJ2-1	CASSPGTSGRRYNEQFF	TGTGCCAGTAGTCCAGGGACTAGCGGGAGACGCTACAATGAGCAGTTCTTC
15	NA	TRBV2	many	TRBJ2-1	CASTKEYSGSNEQFF	TGTGCCAGCACGAAGGAATACAGTGGTTCCAATGAGCAGTTCTTC
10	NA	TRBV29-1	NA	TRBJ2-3	CSVRSDTQYF	TGCAGCGTGAGATCAGATACGCAGTATTTT
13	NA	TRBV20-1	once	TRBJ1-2	CSATLGGGYGYTF	TGCAGTGCCACCCTGGGAGGGGGCTATGGCTACACCTTC
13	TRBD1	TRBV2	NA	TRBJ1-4	CARQGRSNEKLFF	TGTGCCAGACAGGGGCGGTCTAATGAAAAACTGTTTTTT
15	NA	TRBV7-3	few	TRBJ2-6	CASSFSGAGANVLTF	TGTGCCAGCAGCTTTTCGGGGGCTGGGGCCAACGTCCTGACTTTC
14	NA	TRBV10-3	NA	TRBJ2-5	CASSSSLKQETQYF	TGTGCCAGCAGTTCTAGCCTTAAACAAGAGACCCAGTACTTC
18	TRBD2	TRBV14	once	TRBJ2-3	CASSQGALLAGLEDTQYF	TGTGCCAGCAGCCAAGGGGCCCTACTAGCGGGTTTAGAAGATACGCAGTATTTT
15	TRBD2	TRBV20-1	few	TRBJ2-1	CSARWTSGMRGEQFF	TGCAGTGCTCGATGGACTAGCGGGATGAGGGGGGAGCAGTTCTTC
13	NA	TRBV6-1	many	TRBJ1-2	CASSEVPYYGYTF	TGTGCCAGCAGTGAAGTGCCCTACTATGGCTACACCTTC
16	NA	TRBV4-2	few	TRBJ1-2	CASSPRLTESNYGYTF	TGTGCCAGCAGCCCCAGACTGACAGAATCTAACTATGGCTACACCTTC
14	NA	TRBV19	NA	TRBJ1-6	CPSSVQSYNSPLHF	TGTCCCAGTAGTGTACAAAGTTATAATTCGCCCCTCCACTTT
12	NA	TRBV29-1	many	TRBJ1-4	CSVELTNEKLFF	TGCAGCGTTGAACTCACTAATGAAAAACTGTTTTTT
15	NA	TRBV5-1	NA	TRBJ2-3	CASSLDGQLTDTQYF	TGCGCCAGCAGCTTGGATGGACAACTCACAGATACGCAGTATTTT
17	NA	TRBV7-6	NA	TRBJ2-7	CASSTPYSSGSYNEQYF	TGTGCCAGCAGCACCCCCTACTCCTCGGGCTCCTACAATGAGCAGTACTTC
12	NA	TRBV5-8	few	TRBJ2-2	CASSTATGELFF	TGTGCCAGCAGCACCGCGACCGGGGAGCTGTTTTTT